This TCR beta chain was sequenced in a study of vaccination and CD4 T cells after COVID-19. Looking at the study overall: At a median around 65 days (range 14 to 241) after dose two, post-vaccine samples were obtained.

Study conclusions and caveats: Post-vaccination reactive clonotypes (median approximately 38) did not differ significantly from post-infection (around 23).

The Oncomine TCR Beta short-read assay generated sequence data from the DNA of cultured CD4+ T cells. TCRdb fed the PCR reads into MiXCR, producing one record per CDR3 protein. The sample contains about 11,000 distinct CDR3 sequences, roughly 55% of which appear only once. As concerns this clonotype: What it recognizes is unknown.

Per the germline V gene, CDR1 is DFQATT and CDR2 is SNEGSKA (reference sequence). The CDR3 contains 12 residues. The V gene end was trimmed by 6 bases and the J gene end by 4 bases; junction bases not matched to a gene: 3. Indicated treatment: roughly ten-day PBMC culture with coronavirus spike peptide pools or control peptides (ViraFEST assay). The V gene is TRBV20-1, the J gene TRBJ1-2; 9 nucleotides match TRBD1. The receptor comes from a human donor who had recovered from COVID-19. What was sequenced was CD4+ T cells from blood, cultured in vitro. The CDR3 spells CSAATGGYGYTF. The DNA for the CDR3 is TGCAGTGCCGCGACAGGGGGCTATGGCTACACCTTC.